Given below is one T cell receptor beta chain in context. The antigen is not known. This sample is part of a study of OX40 agonist ivuxolimab in advanced cancers. Blood sampling was done at baseline, cycle 4 day 1, and cycle 7 day 1. V gave up 5 bases and J gave up 7 bases, with 15 bases separating them. CDR3 length: 13 residues. Per the germline V gene, CDR1 is MNHEY and CDR2 is SVGAGI. Only in-frame clones appear in the TCRdb table, and some are missing; sequencing was by immunoSEQ multiplex PCR. The profile shows 62,000 or so clones, approximately 84% of them singletons. Study-wide results and limits: Expanded clones were, on average, more numerous in CD8+ T cells than in CD4+.

Source: CD4+ or CD8+ T cells sorted from blood, taken in a trial of the OX40 agonist ivuxolimab. This rearrangement joins TRBV6-5 to TRBJ2-7; D unresolved. The receptor was isolated from an adult with an advanced solid tumor such as melanoma, head and neck, liver or kidney cancer. CDR3 protein: CASSPRWLSEQYF. CDR3 nucleotide sequence: TGTGCCAGCAGTCCGAGGTGGTTATCGGAGCAGTACTTC.